Below, 8 T cell receptor beta chains from the same sample are listed, as sequenced in a study of STAT5B mutations in CD4+ large granular lymphocyte leukemia. Data came from immunoSEQ multiplex PCR; TCRdb stores just in-frame clones and leaves some out. The sample includes tens of thousands of clones, 65% to 80% seen only once; the top ten take roughly 3.3%. Material: CD4+ T cells from blood buffy coats. All receptors derive from a human donor in good health.

This chain uses TRBV29-1 with TRBJ2-7, with D perhaps TRBD1 or TRBD2 (6 bases each). Germline V gene lookup returns CDR1 SQVTM and CDR2 ANQGSEA. V lost 7 bases, J lost 0 bases, and 10 bases lay in between. There are 12 residues in the CDR3. CDR3 region: CSAKGGSYEQYF. CDR3 DNA sequence: TGCAGCGCTAAGGGGGGCTCCTACGAGCAGTACTTC.

The table lists this clone with a count of one. J is TRBJ2-5 and V is TRBV10-1; possibly TRBD1 or TRBD2 for D (6 bases each). Trimming pared 1 base from V and 5 bases from J, leaving 11 bases between. This CDR3 has 14 amino acids. CDR1 is WNHNN and CDR2 is SYGVQD in the germline V gene (reference sequence). CDR3 sequence reads: CASSEWGARETQYF. CDR3 DNA: TGCGCCAGCAGTGAGTGGGGGGCGCGGGAGACCCAGTACTTC.

The CDR3 DNA reads TGTGCCACCCGCCGGACTAGCATCGGGGCGGGCCGCTCCTACAATGAGCAGTTCTTC. Its protein product is CATRRTSIGAGRSYNEQFF. The V and J genes are TRBV18 and TRBJ2-1; TRBD2 matches 8 bases. The V gene end was trimmed by 10 bases and the J gene end by 0 bases; junction bases not matched to a gene: 20. This CDR3 contains 19 residues. Germline V gives CDR1 KGHSH, CDR2 LQKENI.

V is TRBV7-2 and J is TRBJ2-4; perhaps D is TRBD1 or TRBD2 (5 bases each). The V end was cut by 5 bases, the J end by 1 base, with 24 bases between. The CDR3 consists of 19 residues. Germline CDR1 and CDR2: SGHTA and FQGNSA. The CDR3 spells CASSPRPGPGVSAKNIQYF. As DNA, the CDR3 is TGTGCCAGCAGCCCTCGACCGGGACCCGGAGTGTCGGCCAAAAACATTCAGTACTTC. The entire variable domain, with the rest obtained from reference TRBV7-2 and TRBJ2-4, is as follows: GAGVSQSPSNKVTEKGKDVELRCDPISGHTALYWYRQSLGQGLEFLIYFQGNSAPDKSGLPSDRFSAERTGGSVSTLTIQRTQQEDSAVYLCASSPRPGPGVSAKNIQYFGAGTRLSVL.

V is TRBV28 and J is TRBJ2-6; TRBD1 matches at 7 bases. Germline assignment: CDR1 MDHEN and CDR2 SYDVKM. The CDR3 is 17 residues long. The ends lost 7 bases at V and 0 bases at J; junction bases unmatched: 9. CDR3 nucleotide sequence: TGTGCCAGCACCATGGGACAGCTATTCTCTGGGGCCAACGTCCTGACTTTC. This gives the protein CASTMGQLFSGANVLTF.

This chain uses TRBV7-2 with TRBJ2-1, with TRBD2 matching 11 bases. Unmatched junction bases numbered 5, after V lost 1 base and J lost 9 bases. Germline V lookup: CDR1 SGHTA, CDR2 FQGNSA. CDR3 length: 15 residues. CDR3 protein: CASSLELAGGGEQFF. The CDR3 region has the DNA TGTGCCAGCAGCTTAGAGCTAGCGGGAGGAGGTGAGCAGTTCTTC. The full variable domain, with the rest looked up from reference TRBV7-2 and TRBJ2-1, is GAGVSQSPSNKVTEKGKDVELRCDPISGHTALYWYRQSLGQGLEFLIYFQGNSAPDKSGLPSDRFSAERTGGSVSTLTIQRTQQEDSAVYLCASSLELAGGGEQFFGPGTRLTVL.

This clone appeared once. The chain couples TRBV4-3 to TRBJ1-5; D remains ambiguous. Germline values: CDR1 LGHNA, CDR2 YSLEER. The CDR3 totals 15 residues. The V gene lost 1 base and the J gene lost 6 bases, with 13 bases spanning the gap. The CDR3 region is CASSQVIGPSQPQHF. The CDR3 DNA reads TGCGCCAGCAGCCAAGTTATCGGACCGAGTCAGCCCCAGCATTTT.

The table lists this clone with a count of one. The rearrangement links TRBV6-1 to TRBJ2-3; TRBD2 might be the D (6 bases). This CDR3 comprises 17 residues. The germline V and J ends were trimmed by 2 bases and 5 bases, with 20 bases remaining between them. Germline CDR1 and CDR2: MNHNS and SASEGT. The CDR3 loop reads CASSEIPGTRGIDTQYF. CDR3 coding DNA: TGTGCCAGCAGTGAAATACCCGGGACCCGGGGGATAGATACGCAGTATTTT.